This entry concerns a single TCR beta chain. The entry originates in a study of T cells in Graves' hyperthyroidism and ophthalmopathy. RNA transcripts were the template for amplifying TCR beta CDR3 regions. A set of HTBI primers served as the primers for a first-round RT-PCR of the TCR CDR3. TCRdb re-called the multiplex PCR reads through MiXCR, storing one row per CDR3 protein. The sample holds around 600,000 distinct CDR3 sequences; 14% are singletons and the top ten take about 6.6%. The CDR3 length is 14 residues. V was pared by 5 bases and J by 4 bases, with 15 bases between. Germline values: CDR1 MNHEY, CDR2 SMNVEV (reference sequence).

The sample consisted of blood. This receptor was taken from a woman aged 18 to 35 with Graves' ophthalmopathy. V usage is TRBV27 and J usage is TRBJ2-7; TRBD1 is a possible D gene (5 bases). The CDR3 sequence is CASSGSSSGYEQYF. DNA for the CDR3: TGTGCCAGCAGTGGGTCCTCCTCAGGGTACGAGCAGTACTTC.